This T cell receptor beta chain was retrieved from a study of T cell responses to AZD1222 COVID-19 vaccine. Looked up from germline, CDR1 is MNHEY and CDR2 is SVGAGI. CDR3 length equals 12 residues. The V and J ends lost 6 bases and 6 bases respectively, with 10 bases between them. Assay: immunoSEQ multiplex PCR; the TCRdb copy retains only in-frame clones and omits some. The data contain 180,000 or so clones, approximately 94% of them singletons. The chain employs TRBV6-5 and TRBJ2-3, with D perhaps TRBD2 (6 bases). The clonotype comes from an adult in good health. The material sequenced was peripheral blood, taken on day 0 of AZD1222 vaccination. CDR3 nucleotides: TGTGCCAGCAGCGGGAGCTCGGATACGCAGTATTTT. It encodes CASSGSSDTQYF.